This T cell receptor (beta chain) came from a study of shared clonotypes between healthy human individuals (dated by TCRdb to 2020 to 2021). Notes on the research overall: The cohort comprised a couple of women and a few men aged 18 to 49 years. To estimate repertoire size and how much clonotype sharing occurs between individuals, the study deeply sequenced the blood TCR repertoires of several healthy adults. For each donor, CD4 naive and CD4 memory were each run on three plates, CD8 naive on two plates, and CD8 memory on one plate. To increase sequencing depth and limit assay-specific biases, TCR repertoire library preparation and sequencing were carried out by different laboratories using diverse techniques. Per donor, leukapheresis produced somewhere between about 0.85 and 9.5 billion PBMCs. Points the paper makes about the study in general: Naive subsets generally had larger estimated clonotype richness than memory subsets did. Even with the large sequencing depth, rarefaction of the sorted-subset datasets indicated that sequencing was incomplete. Compared with non-shared clonotypes, the clonotypes found in all four sorted-subset donors had higher generation probabilities. Sampling was restricted to blood, and TCR repertoires in tissues likely differ from the TCR repertoires found in blood. When a handful of donors were compared, the shared fraction of clonotypes was about 5% for naive CD4, about 4% for naive CD8, 2% to 2.5% for memory CD4, and under 0.5% for memory CD8. The small number of donors limited the genetic and exposure-history diversity represented. Pairwise subsampling indicated that sequencing depth was expected to affect the degree of clonotype sharing among donors.

Donors were healthy HIV-negative adults with no recently reported acute infections or vaccinations. Only Caucasian adults living in Nashville, Tennessee, USA were represented among the donors. CD4+ T cells were enriched by magnetic negative selection, after which naive cells were positively selected on CD45RA and the negative fraction was taken as the memory subset. After blood collection by leukapheresis, PBMCs were isolated using Ficoll-Histopaque density gradient centrifugation and then cryopreserved in the vapor phase of liquid nitrogen. Analytical flow cytometry was used to check the purity and quantity of each magnetically sorted T cell population. From each sorted fraction, genomic DNA was isolated and quantified by UV absorbance on a Nanodrop 2000c. TCR CDR3 regions were amplified from genomic DNA by multiplex PCR using the deep immunoSEQ assay. Genomic DNA extracted from each cell subset was distributed evenly over all wells of several immunoSEQ 96-well plates, and each plate served as one replicate. Each replicate PCR for sorted subsets received roughly 200 ng genomic DNA, equal to tens of thousands of T cell genomes. The purified libraries were quantified using a Qubit 3.0 fluorometer, sized with a Bioanalyzer 2100, and then quantified again using the KAPA Library Quantification kit. A separate single-read 150-cycle Illumina NextSeq 550 flow cell was used to sequence each immunoSEQ 96-well plate. Concerning the study's data processing: The immunoSEQ output contained only junctional sequences without quality scores, so filtering could not match that applied to full-length reads. To assign V/J genes and CDR3, sequences were annotated against IMGT germline references using PyIR, a Python wrapper for IgBLAST v1.9. Reads were removed for weak V/J assignments (E-value above 1e-6), missing CDR3, stop codons, out-of-frame junctions, or ambiguous translated residues. V3J clonotypes were defined as sequences sharing an identical inferred V gene, J gene, and CDR3 amino acid sequence. Percentage overlap between repertoires was calculated by dividing the number of shared unique clonotypes by the size of the smaller repertoire. RTK rarefaction, the Chao1 estimator, and Recon v2.1 estimates of unobserved clonotypes were used to assess repertoire richness. OLGA was used to compute generation probabilities for all TCRbeta clonotypes that the gDNA method yielded from a handful of donors. TCRdb took this table from immuneACCESS and kept in-frame rearrangements with V and J called. Such tables lack part of the clones; where checked against another copy, unresolved V genes explain under half of the gap, and the rest is unexplained. V, J and clone size were drawn from that table, and D and trimming were deduced from the DNA. This sample gives 2 million to 2.5 million clones in total; approximately 96% of them show up just once. The top ten clonotypes cover 0.1% to 0.15% of the sample.

Notes on this clone: This clone's antigen is unknown. No quality values exist for individual bases; no much larger clone is one base distant.

From the cysteine up to the phenylalanine, the CDR3 has a length of 15 residues. Only the CDR3 DNA is retained, 45 bases long and in frame from the first base. The germline V gene (reference sequence) provides CDR1 MNHEY and CDR2 SMNVEV. V is cut by 3 bases and J by 3 bases, and the space between the germline ends is 14 bases. The sequence was obtained from a man younger than 35 in good health. Sample: naive CD4+ T cells sorted from blood. What the cell subset or site label conveys for this sample: CD45RA+ positively selected. This chain joins TRBV27 to TRBJ1-2; perhaps TRBD1 is the D gene, with 5 bases matching. At the DNA level, the sequence is TGTGCCAGCAGTTTGACCGAGGAAGGGGACTATGGCTACACCTTC. Its product reads: CASSLTEEGDYGYTF.